The text below deals with one T cell receptor (beta chain). Its antigen is unidentified. The CDR3 is 14 amino acids. The V segment lost 1 base and the J segment 1 base; nucleotides outside the gene matches: 1. Germline CDR1 and CDR2: SGHRS and YFSETQ. MiXCR, applied by TCRdb to the 5' RACE reads, yields one record per CDR3 protein. Altogether a few hundred thousand distinct CDR3 sequences are present, roughly a fifth being singletons, with the ten largest covering roughly 8.1%. The sample originates from a study of T-cell memory formation after mild COVID-19. At the level of the study: The TCR clusters were mostly specific to one donor.

The study's findings and limits: Some clones that responded turned up in pre-infection memory, which suggests that cross-reactive memory joined in. Day 15 to 85 contractors were CD4/CD8 balanced; later expanders leaned CD4+.

The TCR sequence derives from an adult woman who had mild COVID-19 (a few samples of this study predate the infection). Cell type and time point are not known. This sequence joins TRBV5-1 and TRBJ2-7; 8 bases are a match to TRBD2. The sample taken for sequencing was PBMCs or a T cell subset sorted from them (not recorded which). The CDR3 here is CASSLRGGSYEQYF. The CDR3, as DNA: TGCGCCAGCAGCTTGCGGGGGGGTTCCTACGAGCAGTACTTC.